This T cell receptor beta chain derives from a study of cytomegalovirus exposure and HLA in healthy donors. Study-wide findings and caveats: A likely sequencing artifact accounted for one observed cluster of highly shared sequence variants. Diagnosis of cytomegalovirus status made by the classifier reportedly showed high specificity and sensitivity. Later findings reportedly placed an Asian-associated ancestry cluster below the approximately 630-donor mean for N-insertions.

Germline V lookup: CDR1 SNHLY, CDR2 FYNNEI. The ends were cut back, 6 bases at V and 11 bases at J, with 11 bases in the middle. CDR3 length equals 11 residues. Both 60 Vbeta primers and 13 Jbeta primers went into the PCR. TCRdb's copy holds only in-frame clones and misses some; the assay was immunoSEQ multiplex PCR. The data hold approximately 73,000 clones, with roughly 60% observed a single time. The table lists this clone with a few counts. What it binds is unknown. A far bigger clonotype differs at one base, so this is likely a read error. The sequence was obtained from a man under 40 in good health and CMV-seropositive. What was sequenced was PBMCs. The J gene is TRBJ2-4, the V gene TRBV2, with D possibly matching TRBD2 (5 bases). For the CDR3, the DNA is TGTGCCAGCAGCGCGCGGAGGTTTCAGTACTTC. Protein sequence: CASSARRFQYF.